This TCR beta chain is from a study of neurological immune-mediated disorders (dated by TCRdb to the late 2010s). General notes on the study: Using UMI-based sequencing, the study compared peripheral blood TCR-beta repertoires from patients with HTLV-I-associated myelopathy (HAM/TSP), patients with multiple sclerosis, and healthy controls. The 90 to 120 TCR-beta libraries covered PBMC samples along with longitudinal samples, technical triplicates, and paired sorted CD4+ and CD8+ T-cell subsets. The cohort comprised about 70 subjects: 14 HAM/TSP patients, approximately 34 multiple sclerosis patients and 20 healthy controls. What the study reported, not specific to this receptor: TCR clonal expansion was highest in HAM/TSP patients and lowest in MS patients, with MS patients falling below even healthy controls. No identical CDR3 amino acid sequences were found to be shared among expanded clones across subjects, suggesting that TCR-beta repertoires were private in all groups.

cDNA was synthesized by template-switch 5'RACE using a primer carrying a 10-nucleotide random unique molecular identifier by which each TCR transcript was tagged. Every sequencing run yielded over 170 million TCR-beta sequences covering 15-18 subjects. The RNeasy kit was used to extract total RNA. The KAPA Real-time Library Amplification kit was used to amplify TCR-beta VDJ regions with primers for the TCR constant region and the 5'RACE anchor. A first PCR added sample indexes and Illumina adaptors, after which a second PCR increased the library yield. After Ampure bead purification, the TCR product of roughly 650 bp was size-selected on a 2% E-gel SizeSelection system. Library quality was checked on a Bioanalyzer, concentration was measured with Qubit, and libraries were quantified with the Kapa Library Quantification kit before pooling. Libraries were sequenced paired-end 2 x 150 bp on an Illumina HiSeq 2500. To increase sequence diversity, roughly 24-31% phiX was spiked into each library pool. Regarding the original processing steps: The quality-filtered reads were processed with the UMI-based MiGEC pipeline, whose error correction step removed more than 85% of the raw TCR sequences. VDJ genes were aligned to IMGT germline references, and each clonotype was defined by a unique CDR3 amino acid sequence together with V-J genes. Clonal expansion, Shannon diversity and CDR3 relatedness were evaluated with VDJtools (CalcPairwiseDistances, ClusterSamples), while phylogenetic trees were built in CLCbio workbench. Expanded clones were defined as having at least 8 unique UMIs, based on coefficient-of-variation modelling across technical triplicates. TCRdb reworked the public reads: Q25 trimming with fastp, MiXCR clone assembly, productive beta chains retained. Rows with one shared CDR3 protein collapse into an entry with the most common genes and DNA. In this record, the V and J calls reflect TCRdb's handling and not the investigators' own analysis. The sample table contains some 28,000 distinct CDR3 sequences; only one count was recorded for around a quarter of them. The ten top clones hold 25% to 30% of the sample.

Reading the germline V gene gives CDR1 SGHRS and CDR2 YFSETQ. From the cysteine through the phenylalanine, the CDR3 covers 13 amino acids. The DNA shown is the 39-base CDR3, in frame from base 1. Trimming removed 0 bases from V and 1 base from J, leaving 4 bases between the germline ends. For sorted-subset TCR libraries, 1 million sorted CD4+ or CD8+ T cells were used. PBMCs were separated from peripheral blood using Ficoll-Hypaque density gradient centrifugation and then cryopreserved in liquid nitrogen. The study also sequenced paired sorted CD4+ and CD8+ subsets from healthy controls, HAM/TSP patients and MS patients. This clonotype was found many times. Its antigen remains unidentified. Nothing much larger sits one base from this clone, and base qualities are not available.

The sample taken for sequencing was CD4+ T cells from blood. This TCR derives from a man aged 45-65 years with HTLV-1-associated myelopathy (HAM/TSP). The chain joins TRBV5-1 to TRBJ1-1; the D gene lacks a confident call. CDR3 sequence: CASSLVRNTEAFF. The bases are TGCGCCAGCAGCTTGGTCAGGAACACTGAAGCTTTCTTT.